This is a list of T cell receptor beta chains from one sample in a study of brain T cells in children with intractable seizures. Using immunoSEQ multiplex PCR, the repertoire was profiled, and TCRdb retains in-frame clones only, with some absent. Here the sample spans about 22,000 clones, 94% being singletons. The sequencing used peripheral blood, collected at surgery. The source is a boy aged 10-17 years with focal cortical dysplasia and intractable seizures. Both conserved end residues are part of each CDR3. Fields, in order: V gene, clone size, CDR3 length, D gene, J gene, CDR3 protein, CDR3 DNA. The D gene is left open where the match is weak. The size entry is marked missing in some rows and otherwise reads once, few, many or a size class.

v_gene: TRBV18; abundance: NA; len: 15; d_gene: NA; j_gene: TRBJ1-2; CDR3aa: CASSPQGGYGYGYTF; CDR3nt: TGTGCCAGCTCACCACAGGGGGGATATGGCTATGGCTACACCTTC
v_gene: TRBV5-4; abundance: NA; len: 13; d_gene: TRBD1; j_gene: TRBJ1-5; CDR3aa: CATGQGTNQPQHF; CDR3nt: TGTGCCACCGGACAGGGGACCAATCAGCCCCAGCATTTT
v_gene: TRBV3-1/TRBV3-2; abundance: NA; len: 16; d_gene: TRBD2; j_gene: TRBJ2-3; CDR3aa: CASSHGLAGASDTQYF; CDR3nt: TGTGCCAGCAGCCATGGACTAGCGGGAGCATCAGATACGCAGTATTTT
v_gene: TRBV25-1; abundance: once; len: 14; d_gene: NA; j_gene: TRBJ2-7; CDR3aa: CASSEGPQSYEQYF; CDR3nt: TGTGCCAGCAGTGAGGGACCACAATCCTACGAGCAGTACTTC
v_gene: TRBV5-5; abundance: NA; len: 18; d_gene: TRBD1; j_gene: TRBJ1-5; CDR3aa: CASSLAPNRGQGNQPQHF; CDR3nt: TGTGCCAGCAGCTTGGCGCCTAACAGGGGGCAAGGGAATCAGCCCCAGCATTTT
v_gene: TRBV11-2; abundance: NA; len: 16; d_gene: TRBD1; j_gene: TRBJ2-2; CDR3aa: CASSLYRQGWTGELFF; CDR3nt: TGTGCCAGCAGCTTATATCGACAGGGGTGGACCGGGGAGCTGTTTTTT
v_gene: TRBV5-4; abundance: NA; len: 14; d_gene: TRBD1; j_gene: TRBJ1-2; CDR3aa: CASSEQGANYGYTF; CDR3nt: TGTGCCAGCAGCGAACAGGGGGCGAACTATGGCTACACCTTC
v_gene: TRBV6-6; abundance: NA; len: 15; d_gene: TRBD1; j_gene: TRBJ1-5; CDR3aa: CASSRDRGSNQPQHF; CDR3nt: TGTGCCAGCAGCCGGGACAGGGGTAGCAATCAGCCCCAGCATTTT
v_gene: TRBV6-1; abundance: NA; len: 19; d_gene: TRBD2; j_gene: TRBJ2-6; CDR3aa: CASSVSRLAGDSGANVLTF; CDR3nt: TGTGCCAGCAGTGTTTCCAGACTAGCGGGAGACTCTGGGGCCAACGTCCTGACTTTC
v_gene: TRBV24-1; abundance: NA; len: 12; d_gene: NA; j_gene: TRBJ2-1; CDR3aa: CATSDSYNEQFF; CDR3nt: TGTGCCACCAGTGATTCCTACAATGAGCAGTTCTTC
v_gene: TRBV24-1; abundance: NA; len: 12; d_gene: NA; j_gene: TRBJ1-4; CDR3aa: CASSLRGEKLFF; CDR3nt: TGTGCCTCCTCCCTAAGGGGTGAAAAACTGTTTTTT
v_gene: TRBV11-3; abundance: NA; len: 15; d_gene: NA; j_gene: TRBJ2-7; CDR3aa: CASSLEGTDSYEQYF; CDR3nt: TGTGCCAGCAGCCTAGAAGGGACGGACTCCTACGAGCAGTACTTC
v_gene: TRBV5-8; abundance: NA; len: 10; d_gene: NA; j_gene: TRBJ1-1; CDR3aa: CASGVTEAFF; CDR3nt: TGTGCCAGTGGGGTCACTGAAGCTTTCTTT
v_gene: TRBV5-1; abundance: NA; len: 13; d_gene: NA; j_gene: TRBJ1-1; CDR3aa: CASSLLGGTEAFF; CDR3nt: TGCGCCAGCAGCCTCCTCGGGGGCACTGAAGCTTTCTTT
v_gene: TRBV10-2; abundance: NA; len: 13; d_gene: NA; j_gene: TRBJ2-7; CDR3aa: CASRPVFGVEQYF; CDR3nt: TGCGCCAGCCGGCCAGTGTTCGGTGTCGAGCAGTACTTC
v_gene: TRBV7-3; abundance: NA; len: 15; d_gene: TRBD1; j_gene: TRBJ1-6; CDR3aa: CASSLGQGAYSPLHF; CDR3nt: TGTGCCAGCAGCTTAGGACAGGGGGCTTATTCACCCCTCCACTTT
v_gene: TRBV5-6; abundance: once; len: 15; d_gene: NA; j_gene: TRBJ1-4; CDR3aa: CASSQSMGRDEKLFF; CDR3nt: TGTGCCAGCAGCCAGTCGATGGGGAGGGACGAAAAACTGTTTTTT
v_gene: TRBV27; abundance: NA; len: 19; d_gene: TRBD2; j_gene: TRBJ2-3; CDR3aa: CASSSPPRGTSGSRDTQYF; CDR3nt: TGTGCCAGCAGTTCGCCCCCTAGGGGGACTAGCGGGAGCCGAGATACGCAGTATTTT
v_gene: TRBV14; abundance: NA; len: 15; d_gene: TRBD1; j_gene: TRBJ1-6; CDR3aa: CASSLQGQGRSPLHF; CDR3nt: TGTGCCAGCAGCCTACAGGGGCAAGGTAGATCACCCCTCCACTTT
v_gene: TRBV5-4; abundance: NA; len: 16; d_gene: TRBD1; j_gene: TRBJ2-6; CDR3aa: CASSTGGLTGANVLTF; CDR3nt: TGTGCCAGCAGCACAGGGGGCCTTACTGGGGCCAACGTCCTGACTTTC
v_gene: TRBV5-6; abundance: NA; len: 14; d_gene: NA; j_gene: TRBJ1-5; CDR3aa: CASSLLQGNQPQHF; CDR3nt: TGTGCCAGCAGTCTACTCCAGGGGAATCAGCCCCAGCATTTT
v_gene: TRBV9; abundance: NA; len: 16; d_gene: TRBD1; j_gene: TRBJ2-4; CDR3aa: CASSGIQGASKNIQYF; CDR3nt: TGTGCCAGCAGCGGGATACAGGGGGCTAGCAAAAACATTCAGTACTTC
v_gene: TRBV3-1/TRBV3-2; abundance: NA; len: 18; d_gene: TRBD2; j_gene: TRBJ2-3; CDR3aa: CASSQDRGGRAGTDTQYF; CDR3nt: TGTGCCAGCAGCCAAGATAGAGGCGGGAGGGCCGGCACAGATACGCAGTATTTT